Described below is a single T cell receptor (beta chain) sequence and its context. The data were obtained in a study of blood T cell repertoires in COVID-19. Data came from immunoSEQ multiplex PCR; TCRdb stores just in-frame clones and leaves some out. This table holds 170,000 or so clones, 70% to 90% found once. V shed 6 bases and J shed 7 bases, with 6 bases lying between them. Germline assignment: CDR1 SNHLY and CDR2 FYNNEI. The CDR3 totals 11 residues. This sequence joins TRBV2 and TRBJ1-4; no reliable D call. The clonotype was recovered from a man aged 45-65 years with active or convalescent COVID-19. The sequencing sample was made of peripheral blood. CDR3 in amino acids: CASRRSEKLFF. The CDR3 region has the DNA TGTGCCAGCAGAAGGAGTGAAAAACTGTTTTTT.